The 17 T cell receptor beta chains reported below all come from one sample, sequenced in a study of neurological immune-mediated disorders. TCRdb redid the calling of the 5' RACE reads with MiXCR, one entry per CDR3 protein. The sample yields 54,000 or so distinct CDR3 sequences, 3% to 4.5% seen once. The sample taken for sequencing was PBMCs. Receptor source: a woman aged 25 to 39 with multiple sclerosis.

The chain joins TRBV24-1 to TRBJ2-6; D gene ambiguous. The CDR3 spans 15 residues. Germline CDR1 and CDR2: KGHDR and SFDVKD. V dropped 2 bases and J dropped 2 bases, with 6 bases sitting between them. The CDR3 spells CATSDSSPGANVLTF. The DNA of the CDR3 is TGTGCCACCAGTGATTCGAGCCCTGGGGCCAACGTCCTGACTTTC.

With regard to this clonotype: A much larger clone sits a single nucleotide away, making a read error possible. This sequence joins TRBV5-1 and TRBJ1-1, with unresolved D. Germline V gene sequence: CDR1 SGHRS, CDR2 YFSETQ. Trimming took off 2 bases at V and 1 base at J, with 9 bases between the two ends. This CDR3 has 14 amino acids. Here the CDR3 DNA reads TGCGCCAGCAGCTTTCTAGGAAAGAACACTGAAGCTTTCTTT. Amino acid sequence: CASSFLGKNTEAFF.

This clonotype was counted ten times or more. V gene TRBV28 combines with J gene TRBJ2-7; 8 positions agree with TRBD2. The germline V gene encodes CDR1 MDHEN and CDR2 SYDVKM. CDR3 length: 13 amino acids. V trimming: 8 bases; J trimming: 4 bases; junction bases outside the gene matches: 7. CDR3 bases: TGTGCCAGCTCGGGACGGGAGGGGTACGAGCAGTACTTC. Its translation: CASSGREGYEQYF.

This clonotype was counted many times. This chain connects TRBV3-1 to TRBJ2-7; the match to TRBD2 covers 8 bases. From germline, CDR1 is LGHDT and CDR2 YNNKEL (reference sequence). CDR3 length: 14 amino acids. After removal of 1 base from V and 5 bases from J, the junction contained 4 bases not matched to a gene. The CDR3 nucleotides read TGTGCCAGCAGCCAAGCCGGACTAGCAAACGAGCAGTACTTC. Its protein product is CASSQAGLANEQYF.

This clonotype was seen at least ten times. CDR3 amino acids: CASSPSPGSTYEQYF. The CDR3 DNA reads TGTGCCAGCAGCCCCTCCCCCGGATCTACCTACGAGCAGTACTTC. The gene calls are TRBV12-3 or TRBV12-4 and TRBJ2-7; D unresolved. The V and J ends lost 6 bases and 2 bases respectively, with 17 bases between them. There are 15 residues in the CDR3.

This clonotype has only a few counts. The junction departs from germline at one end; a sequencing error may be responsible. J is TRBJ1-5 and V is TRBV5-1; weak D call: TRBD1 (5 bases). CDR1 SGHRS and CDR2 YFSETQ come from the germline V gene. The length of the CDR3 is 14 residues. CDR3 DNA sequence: TGCGCCAGCAGCTTAGGGGTTGCCAATCAGCCCCAGAATTTT. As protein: CASSLGVANQPQNF.

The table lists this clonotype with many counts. The CDR3 DNA reads TGCGCCAGCAGCTTGGCCCCCGCGACAGGTAACGGGGAGCTGTTTTTT. It is translated as CASSLAPATGNGELFF. V is TRBV5-1 and J is TRBJ2-2; D might be TRBD1 (6 bases). Germline-derived CDR1 and CDR2 are SGHRS and YFSETQ. Trimming stripped 0 bases from V and 7 bases from J, with 16 bases between. This CDR3 is 16 amino acids long.

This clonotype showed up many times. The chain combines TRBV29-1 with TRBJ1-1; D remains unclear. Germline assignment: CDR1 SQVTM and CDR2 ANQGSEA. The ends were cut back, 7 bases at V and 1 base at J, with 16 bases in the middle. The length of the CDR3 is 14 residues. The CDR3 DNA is TGCAGCGGTAGAGGCGCGTCGGGGAACACTGAAGCTTTCTTT. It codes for CSGRGASGNTEAFF.

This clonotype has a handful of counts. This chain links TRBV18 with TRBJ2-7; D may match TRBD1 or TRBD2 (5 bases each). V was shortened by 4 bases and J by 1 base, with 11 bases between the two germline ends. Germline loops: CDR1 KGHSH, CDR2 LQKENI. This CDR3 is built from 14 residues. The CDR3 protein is CASSQTGPSYEQYF. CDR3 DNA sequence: TGTGCCAGCTCACAAACGGGACCTTCCTACGAGCAGTACTTC.

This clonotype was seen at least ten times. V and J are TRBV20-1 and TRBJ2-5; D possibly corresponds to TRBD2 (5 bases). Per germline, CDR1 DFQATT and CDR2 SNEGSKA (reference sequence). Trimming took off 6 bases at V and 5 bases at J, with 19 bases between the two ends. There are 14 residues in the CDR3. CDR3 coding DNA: TGCAGTGCCCCGAAACCTAGTAGGGAGGAGACCCAGTACTTC. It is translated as CSAPKPSREETQYF.

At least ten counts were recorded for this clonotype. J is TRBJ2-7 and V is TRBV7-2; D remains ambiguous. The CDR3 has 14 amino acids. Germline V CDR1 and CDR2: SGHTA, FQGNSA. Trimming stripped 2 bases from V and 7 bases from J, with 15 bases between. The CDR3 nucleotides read TGTGCCAGCAGCTTAAAAATTCCTCCCGGGGAGCAGTACTTC. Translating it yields CASSLKIPPGEQYF.

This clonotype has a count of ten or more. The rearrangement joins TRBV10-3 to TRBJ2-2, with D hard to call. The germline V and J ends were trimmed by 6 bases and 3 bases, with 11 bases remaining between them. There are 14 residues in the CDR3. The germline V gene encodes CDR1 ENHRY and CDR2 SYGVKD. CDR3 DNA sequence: TGTGCCATCAGCCCCTTCGAGGACACCGGGGAGCTGTTTTTT. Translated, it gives CAISPFEDTGELFF.

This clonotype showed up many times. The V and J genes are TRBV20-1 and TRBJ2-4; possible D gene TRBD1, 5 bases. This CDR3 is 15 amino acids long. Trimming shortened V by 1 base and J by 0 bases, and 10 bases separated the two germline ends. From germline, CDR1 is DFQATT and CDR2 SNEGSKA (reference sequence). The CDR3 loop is CSARARQLAKNIQYF. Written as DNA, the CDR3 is TGCAGTGCTAGAGCTAGACAGTTAGCCAAAAACATTCAGTACTTC.

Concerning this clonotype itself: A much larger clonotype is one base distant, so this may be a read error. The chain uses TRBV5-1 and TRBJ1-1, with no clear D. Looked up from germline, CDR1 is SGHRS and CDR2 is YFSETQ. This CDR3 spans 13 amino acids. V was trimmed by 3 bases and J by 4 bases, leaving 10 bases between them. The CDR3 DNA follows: TGCGCCAGCAGCTCTTTAGGTGGCACTGAAGCTTTCTTT. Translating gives CASSSLGGTEAFF.

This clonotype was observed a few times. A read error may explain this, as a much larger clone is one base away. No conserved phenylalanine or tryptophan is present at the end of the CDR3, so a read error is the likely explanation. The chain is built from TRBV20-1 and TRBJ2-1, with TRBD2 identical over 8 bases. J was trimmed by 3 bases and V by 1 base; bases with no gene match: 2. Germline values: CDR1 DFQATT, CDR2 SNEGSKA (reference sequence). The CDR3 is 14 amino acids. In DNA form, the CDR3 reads TGCAGTGCTAGAGCTACTAGCGGCTACAATGAGCAGTTCTAC. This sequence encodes CSARATSGYNEQFY.

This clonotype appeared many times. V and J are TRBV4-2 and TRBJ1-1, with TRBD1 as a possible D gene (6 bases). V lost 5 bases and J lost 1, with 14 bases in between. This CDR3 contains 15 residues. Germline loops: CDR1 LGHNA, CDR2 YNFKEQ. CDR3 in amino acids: CASSGTGRRNTEAFF. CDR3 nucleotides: TGTGCCAGCAGCGGAACAGGGCGGCGGAACACTGAAGCTTTCTTT.

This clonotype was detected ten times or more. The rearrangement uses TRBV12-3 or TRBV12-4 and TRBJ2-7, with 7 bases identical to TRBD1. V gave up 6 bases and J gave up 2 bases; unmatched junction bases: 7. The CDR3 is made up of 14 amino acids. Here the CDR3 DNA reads TGTGCCAGCAGGAAGACAGGGCCCCCCTACGAGCAGTACTTC. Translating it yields CASRKTGPPYEQYF.